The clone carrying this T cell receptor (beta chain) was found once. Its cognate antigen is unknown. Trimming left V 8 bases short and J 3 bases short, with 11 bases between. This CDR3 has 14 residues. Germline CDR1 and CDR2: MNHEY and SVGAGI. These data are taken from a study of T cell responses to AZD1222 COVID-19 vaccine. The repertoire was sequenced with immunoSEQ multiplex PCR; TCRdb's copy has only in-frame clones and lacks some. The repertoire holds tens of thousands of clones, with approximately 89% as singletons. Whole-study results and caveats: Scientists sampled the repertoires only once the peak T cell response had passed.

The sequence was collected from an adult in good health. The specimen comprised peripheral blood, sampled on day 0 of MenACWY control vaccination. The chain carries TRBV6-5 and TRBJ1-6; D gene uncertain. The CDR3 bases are TGTGCCAGCCGGATTGACGACTATAATTCACCCCTCCACTTT. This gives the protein CASRIDDYNSPLHF.